Shown below are 13 T cell receptor beta chains from a single sample sequenced in a study of cytomegalovirus exposure and HLA in healthy donors. Both 60 Vbeta primers and 13 Jbeta primers went into the PCR. Method: immunoSEQ multiplex PCR; TCRdb's copy keeps in-frame clones and lacks some. The repertoire includes 150,000 to 200,000 clones, over 75% of them detected once, and about 2.9% sits in the top ten. Sequencing was done on a sample of PBMCs. The receptors were sampled from a female donor in good health and CMV-seronegative.

A word on this clone: The germline gene is not matched at one end of the junction; a read error may be the cause. The chain uses TRBV7-7 and TRBJ2-7; TRBD1 might be the D (5 bases). Germline assignment: CDR1 SSHAT and CDR2 FNYEAQ (reference sequence). The CDR3 is 13 amino acids. The CDR3 region is CASSRTPQGEQYF. Written as DNA, the CDR3 is TGTGCTAGCAGCCGGACCCCCCAGGGCGAGCAGTACTTC.

Only one count was recorded for this clone. The V gene is TRBV15, the J gene TRBJ2-7; 7 bases agree with TRBD1. There are 13 residues in the CDR3. With V trimmed by 8 bases and J by 2 bases, 6 bases remained unmatched. Germline CDR1 LNHNV, CDR2 YYDKDF (reference sequence). The CDR3 spells CATFPGQPYEQYF. The CDR3 nucleotides read TGTGCCACCTTCCCGGGACAGCCCTACGAGCAGTACTTC.

As to this clone: Other DNA variants within this sample encode the same CDR3. This chain joins TRBV5-4 and TRBJ1-1; TRBD1 might be the D (5 bases). Trimming removed 3 bases from V and 0 bases from J, with 9 bases in between. The CDR3 consists of 14 residues. CDR1 and CDR2 (germline): SGHNT, YYREEE (reference sequence). The CDR3 nucleotides are TGTGCCAGCAGCTCAGGGCAGCTGAACACTGAAGCTTTCTTT. This sequence encodes CASSSGQLNTEAFF.

Only a few counts were recorded for this clone. The chain couples TRBV27 to TRBJ2-7, with D perhaps matching TRBD2 (7 bases). The CDR3 runs to 14 residues. V was cut by 8 bases and J by 7 bases, with 21 bases left in between. Germline V gene sequence: CDR1 MNHEY, CDR2 SMNVEV (reference sequence). The CDR3 coding sequence is TGTGCCAGCTCCCAAGGGGGGGGGATGTGGGAGCAGTACTTC. Protein product: CASSQGGGMWEQYF.

The V call is TRBV6-6, the J call TRBJ2-1; 11 positions agree with TRBD1. Per germline, CDR1 MNHNY and CDR2 SVGAGI (reference sequence). Trimming removed 4 bases from V and 10 bases from J; junction bases left unmatched: 12. This CDR3 spans 16 amino acids. Written as DNA, the CDR3 is TGTGCCAGCAGTTCGAGGGACAGGGGGGCGTCACGGGAGCAGTTCTTC. This sequence encodes CASSSRDRGASREQFF.

The CDR3 reads CASSLRTSGGSDTQYF. The DNA for the CDR3 is TGTGCCAGCAGTCTACGGACTAGCGGGGGGTCAGATACGCAGTATTTT. The chain employs TRBV28 and TRBJ2-3; TRBD2 matches at 14 bases. This CDR3 comprises 16 residues. CDR1 MDHEN and CDR2 SYDVKM come from the germline V gene. The V gene end was trimmed by 5 bases and the J gene end by 4 bases; junction bases not matched to a gene: 5.

This sequence joins TRBV7-3 and TRBJ2-1; TRBD2 aligns across 15 bases. This CDR3 region has 20 residues. Germline CDR1 and CDR2: SGHTA and FQGTGA. Trimming took 0 bases from V and 2 from J; bases not matched to a gene: 8. The CDR3 coding sequence is TGTGCCAGCAGCTTAACGGGGGGACTAGCGGGAGGATCACCCTACAATGAGCAGTTCTTC. Encoded protein: CASSLTGGLAGGSPYNEQFF.

The chain joins TRBV7-3 to TRBJ2-3, with TRBD2 identical over 10 bases. The CDR3 is 16 amino acids. V dropped 1 base and J dropped 5; count of bases not matched to a gene: 6. CDR1 is SGHTA, CDR2 FQGTGA, per germline. For the CDR3, the DNA is TGTGCCAGCAGCTTAAATGTGGTAGCGGGGGGAGATACGCAGTATTTT. Residues: CASSLNVVAGGDTQYF.

The chain joins TRBV19 to TRBJ1-2; no clear D gene. Per the germline V gene, CDR1 is LNHDA and CDR2 is SQIVND (reference sequence). The V gene lost 4 bases and the J gene lost 8 bases, with 11 bases spanning the gap. CDR3 length: 12 residues. The CDR3 DNA is TGTGCCAGTAGTAGGGCAGAAATCGGCTACACCTTC. Its translation: CASSRAEIGYTF.

This sequence joins TRBV19 and TRBJ2-3; TRBD1 is a possible D gene (5 bases). Per the germline V gene, CDR1 is LNHDA and CDR2 is SQIVND (reference sequence). The CDR3 totals 15 residues. V shed 4 bases and J shed 0 bases, with 11 bases lying between them. CDR3: CASSRDSLSTDTQYF. The CDR3 nucleotides are TGTGCCAGTAGTAGAGACAGTCTTAGCACAGATACGCAGTATTTT. Combining the CDR3 with reference TRBV19 and TRBJ2-3 gives the whole variable domain DGGITQSPKYLFRKEGQNVTLSCEQNLNHDAMYWYRQDPGQGLRLIYYSQIVNDFQKGDIAEGYSVSREKKESFPLTVTSAQKNPTAFYLCASSRDSLSTDTQYFGPGTRLTVL.

The V and J genes are TRBV28 and TRBJ2-5, with 9 bases that match TRBD1. J gave up 6 bases and V 7 bases, and 9 bases lay outside the gene matches. CDR3 length: 14 amino acids. CDR1 and CDR2 from the germline V gene are MDHEN and SYDVKM. The CDR3 sequence: CASTTATGGQTQYF. The CDR3 DNA is TGTGCCAGCACTACCGCGACAGGGGGTCAGACCCAGTACTTC.

This clone has just a few counts. This chain links TRBV7-6 with TRBJ2-7, with 12 bases aligning to TRBD1. The length of the CDR3 is 16 residues. Losses at the gene ends were 0 bases for V and 4 bases for J; bases not matched to a gene: 4. Germline V lookup: CDR1 SGHVS, CDR2 FNYEAQ. CDR3 sequence (DNA): TGTGCCAGCAGCTTAGCGACGGGACAGGGGGCTTACGAGCAGTACTTC. Amino acid sequence: CASSLATGQGAYEQYF.

The genes are TRBV6-4 and TRBJ1-6; 9 bases are shared with TRBD1. The ends lost 5 bases at V and 8 bases at J; junction bases unmatched: 7. Germline V CDR1 and CDR2: MRHNA, SNTAGT. The CDR3 totals 15 residues. The CDR3 region has the DNA TGTGCCAGCAGTCCCGACAGGGGGAAAGATTCACCCCTCCACTTT. It yields the protein CASSPDRGKDSPLHF.